This TCR beta chain was sequenced for a study of cytomegalovirus exposure and HLA in healthy donors. The PCR made use of 60 Vbeta and 13 Jbeta primers. The protocol was immunoSEQ multiplex PCR, while the TCRdb copy is restricted to in-frame clones and leaves out a portion. The repertoire holds approximately 160,000 clones, with about 83% as singletons. Trimming shortened V by 4 bases and J by 8 bases, and 24 bases separated the two germline ends. This CDR3 is built from 16 residues. Germline loops: CDR1 SGDLS, CDR2 YYNGEE. This clonotype originated in a girl aged 10 to 17 in good health and CMV-seropositive. Sequencing was carried out using PBMCs. The V and J genes are TRBV9 and TRBJ1-2, with D perhaps matching TRBD1 (6 bases). The CDR3 nucleotides are TGTGCCAGCAGCTCAAATTCCGGGACACCATCAGTAGGCTACACCTTC. Translating it yields CASSSNSGTPSVGYTF.